This T cell receptor (beta chain) is from a study of PD-1 blockade in classical Hodgkin lymphoma. Study-wide context: On a schedule of every 2 weeks, patients received nivolumab 3 mg/kg intravenously. Whole-study findings and limits: According to reports, newly diagnosed patients had lower baseline TCR diversity than healthy donors, and relapsed/refractory patients had lower baseline TCR diversity still. Reasons behind the repertoire differences stay unclear, perhaps disease activity or earlier therapy.

Brentuximab vedotin exposure varied, and every patient relapsed after autologous stem cell transplantation. Patients had relapsed/refractory classical Hodgkin lymphoma with complete response, partial response or progressive disease as best response. Comment on this clone: Its antigen is as yet unknown.

This CDR3 region has 16 residues. With 3 bases removed from V and 2 bases from J, the gap between germline ends came to 13 bases. Germline V gene lookup returns CDR1 SGHNT and CDR2 YENEEA. This table comes from immunoSEQ multiplex PCR, and its TCRdb copy is limited to in-frame clones, with some not included. This sample has 25,000 to 35,000 clones, with roughly 80% found just once. The receptor was isolated from a human donor with classical Hodgkin lymphoma. This material consisted of peripheral blood mononuclear cells (PBMCs), taken before the second cycle of nivolumab. The chain carries TRBV11-3 and TRBJ2-2; a weak D match, TRBD1 (6 bases). For the CDR3, the DNA is TGTGCCAGCAGCTTCTGGTCGGGACAAAACACCGGGGAGCTGTTTTTT. This gives the protein CASSFWSGQNTGELFF.